What follows describes a single T cell receptor beta chain. Its target is not known. A sample-barcoded 5' primer and a J-beta primer mix were used in a second PCR of about 7 to 12 cycles. The authors tagged each cDNA molecule using a template-switch adaptor with 12 random nucleotides. TCRdb reprocessed the 5' RACE reads via MiXCR and lists one record per CDR3 protein. The profile covers around 1.7 million distinct CDR3 sequences, with about 30% appearing a single time and 6.5% to 8.5% taken by the ten largest. No fewer than 6 million PBMCs went into each sample. This specimen comes from a study of blood T cells in healthy people across ages. Findings of the study overall: The study found TCR beta diversity correlated strongly with naive T cell percentage.

Looked up from germline, CDR1 is KGHSH and CDR2 is LQKENI. The junction had 15 bases not matched to a gene; V was cut back by 6 bases and J by 8 bases. This CDR3 contains 16 residues. This TCR came from a woman aged 25 to 45 in good health. Sequenced input: blood. The rearrangement links TRBV18 to TRBJ2-1, with TRBD1 identical over 8 bases. The CDR3 region has the DNA TGTGCCAGCTCGCGATCAGGGGGCGCGCAGGAAGATGAGCAGTTCTTC. It encodes CASSRSGGAQEDEQFF.